The rows below give T cell receptor beta chains drawn from one sample of a study of cytomegalovirus exposure and HLA in healthy donors. Profiling relied on immunoSEQ multiplex PCR, and the TCRdb table lists in-frame clones only, not all of them. The sample consists of 190,000 or so clones, 80% of them appearing once. The sample comprised PBMCs. The receptors originated from a boy younger than 18 in good health and CMV-seronegative. Both conserved end residues are part of each CDR3. The order of the fields is V gene, J gene, clone size, CDR3 protein. A clone size is listed for some rows: how often the clone was seen (once, few, many), or a class if it is expanded.

TRBV6-1	TRBJ2-5	once	CASREGQGFETQYF
TRBV19	TRBJ1-1	-	CASSMAGTEAFF
TRBV19	TRBJ1-1	-	CASSMWEVGLMNTEAFF
TRBV16	TRBJ2-7	-	CASSQSRSGAPSYEQYF
TRBV28	TRBJ2-7	-	CASTIETGYYEQYF
TRBV19	TRBJ1-5	-	CASSITPGYTNQPQHF
TRBV7-2	TRBJ1-2	-	CASSLGETSYGYTF
TRBV6-5	TRBJ1-1	-	CASSPVGTYTEAFF
TRBV2	TRBJ2-7	few	CASSSGQDSYEQYF
TRBV29-1	TRBJ2-7	-	CSVFDRGSSYEQYF
TRBV7-8	-	-	CASSNTPTPSYEQYF
TRBV19	TRBJ2-5	-	CASSITVQETQYF
TRBV27	TRBJ2-5	once	CASSLSRGGRSETQYF
TRBV7-3	TRBJ2-7	-	CASSPLPPTGTTYEQYF
TRBV9	TRBJ2-1	-	CASSVGPGNNEQFF
TRBV7-9	TRBJ1-1	few	CSSSPGTGLNTEAFF